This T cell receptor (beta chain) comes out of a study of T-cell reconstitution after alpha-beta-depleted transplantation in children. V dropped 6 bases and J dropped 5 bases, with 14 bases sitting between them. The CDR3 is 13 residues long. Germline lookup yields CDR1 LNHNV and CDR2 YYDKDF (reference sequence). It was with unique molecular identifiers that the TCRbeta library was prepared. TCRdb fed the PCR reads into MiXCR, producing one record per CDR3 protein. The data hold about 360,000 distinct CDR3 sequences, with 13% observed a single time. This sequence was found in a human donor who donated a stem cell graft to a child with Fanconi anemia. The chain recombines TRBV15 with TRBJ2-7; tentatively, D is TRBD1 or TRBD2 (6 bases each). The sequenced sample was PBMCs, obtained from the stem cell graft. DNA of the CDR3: TGTGCCACCAGGTCCATTGGGGGGCACGAGCAGTACGTC. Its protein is CATRSIGGHEQYV.